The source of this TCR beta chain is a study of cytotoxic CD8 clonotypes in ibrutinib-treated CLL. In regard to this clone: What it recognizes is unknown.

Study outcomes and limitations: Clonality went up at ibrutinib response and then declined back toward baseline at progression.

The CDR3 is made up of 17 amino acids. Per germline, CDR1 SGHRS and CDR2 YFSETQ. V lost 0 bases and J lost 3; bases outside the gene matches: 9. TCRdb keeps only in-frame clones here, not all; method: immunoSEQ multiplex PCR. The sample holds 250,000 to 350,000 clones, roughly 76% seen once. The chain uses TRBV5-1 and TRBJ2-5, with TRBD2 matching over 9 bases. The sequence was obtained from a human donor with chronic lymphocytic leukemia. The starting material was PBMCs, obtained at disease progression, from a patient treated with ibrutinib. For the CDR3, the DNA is TGCGCCAGCAGCTTGGTGGCGGGGGGGCCGCTGAAAGAGACCCAGTACTTC. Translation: CASSLVAGGPLKETQYF.